Listed here are 5 T cell receptor beta chains from one sample, sequenced in a study of T cell repertoires in cytomegalovirus infection. Using its own MiXCR run on the reads, TCRdb lists one record per CDR3 protein. The data contain approximately 500,000 distinct CDR3 sequences, 26% of them singletons. Input material: PBMCs. The receptors here all came from a human donor in good health (CMV status not recorded). Some clones in this sample may be carry-over from other donors' samples.

V is TRBV4-2 and J is TRBJ1-3, with a possible D match to TRBD1 (5 bases). The CDR3 has 15 residues. CDR1 and CDR2 from the germline V gene are LGHNA and YNFKEQ. Trimming removed 0 bases from V and 0 bases from J, with 6 bases in between. CDR3 DNA: TGTGCCAGCAGCCAAGATGGGGCCTCTGGAAACACCATATATTTT. This codes for CASSQDGASGNTIYF.

This sequence joins TRBV12-3 or TRBV12-4 and TRBJ2-2, with TRBD1 as a possible D gene (5 bases). V was trimmed by 5 bases and J by 3 bases, leaving 13 bases between them. This CDR3 region has 15 residues. The CDR3 coding sequence is TGTGCCAGCAGTCTAGGCAGGGTATACACCGGGGAGCTGTTTTTT. It encodes CASSLGRVYTGELFF.

This chain joins TRBV7-8 and TRBJ1-2, with TRBD1 identical over 12 bases. Per germline, CDR1 SGHVS and CDR2 FQNEAQ. J was trimmed by 4 bases and V by 4 bases; bases with no gene match: 10. The CDR3 has 17 residues. The CDR3 DNA is TGTGCCAGCAGCTCTCCCGGGACAGGGGGCCCCCCCTATGGCTACACCTTC. This translates into CASSSPGTGGPPYGYTF. The variable domain in full, with the rest retrieved from reference TRBV7-8 and TRBJ1-2, is GAGVSQSPRYKVAKRGQDVALRCDPISGHVSLFWYQQALGQGPEFLTYFQNEAQLDKSGLPSDRFFAERPEGSVSTLKIQRTQQEDSAVYLCASSSPGTGGPPYGYTFGSGTRLTVV.

This chain uses TRBV6-5 with TRBJ1-1; no reliable D call. The V end lost 1 base, the J end lost 5 bases, and 8 bases lay between the germline ends. This CDR3 spans 13 amino acids. Germline V gene data show CDR1 as MNHEY and CDR2 as SVGAGI. The CDR3 loop reads CASSYLRWTEAFF. The CDR3 DNA reads TGTGCCAGCAGTTACTTGCGGTGGACTGAAGCTTTCTTT.

The J gene is TRBJ1-3, the V gene TRBV20-1, with D unclear. Per the germline V gene, CDR1 is DFQATT and CDR2 is SNEGSKA (reference sequence). The CDR3 covers 12 residues. Between the trimmed V and J ends, which lost 4 bases and 3 bases, there was a span of 7 bases. The CDR3 sequence: CSATPDGNTIYF. The CDR3, as DNA: TGCAGTGCTACCCCCGATGGAAACACCATATATTTT.